This record covers a single T cell receptor beta chain. Its antigen is unknown. This specimen belongs to a study of CXCR3-negative and CXCR3-positive naive CD8 T cells. General observations from the study: Between one naive subset and the other, surface CD5 was comparable, and TCR strength was inferred from TRB CDR3 properties. Naive cells positive for CXCR3 carried more hydrophobic TRB CDR3s than CXCR3-negative ones.

The TRB libraries of cDNA were built by UMI-labeled 5' RACE. From its re-call of the 5' RACE reads, TCRdb lists each CDR3 protein once, without DNA. This table holds 55,000 to 65,000 distinct CDR3 sequences. The sample consisted of naive CXCR3+ CD8+ T cells from blood. Stated subset: CD45RO-CCR7+CD27+CD95- naive CD8+ T cells expressing CXCR3 (TNR3+). This clonotype was obtained from a human donor in good health. Some clones in this sample may be carry-over from other donors' samples.

The CDR3: CASSLGSAFQETQYF. This chain uses TRBV5-6 with TRBJ2-5. This CDR3 is built from 15 residues. Germline CDR1 is SGHDT and CDR2 is YYEEEE.